These T cell receptor beta chains were read from a single sample in a study of blood T cell repertoires in COVID-19. Assay used: immunoSEQ multiplex PCR; TCRdb lists only in-frame clones, some missing. The repertoire includes roughly 370,000 clones, approximately 87% of them detected once, and 10% sits in the top ten. Sequencing was done on a sample of PBMCs or T cells enriched from blood (not recorded which). The source is a woman in her forties or fifties who had recovered from COVID-19. The CDR3 runs from the conserved cysteine through the conserved F or W. The D gene is left open where the match is weak. Clone size is not always given. Where it is, it says once, few, many or a class for expanded clones.

V	J	size	D	CDR3	DNA
TRBV19	TRBJ2-7	.	.	CASSIVISQGTGNEQYF	TGTGCCAGTAGTATAGTCATATCACAGGGGACTGGGAACGAGCAGTACTTC
TRBV5-3	TRBJ1-6	few	TRBD1	CARSSAGTGDSPLHF	TGTGCCAGAAGCTCGGCCGGGACAGGAGATTCACCCCTCCACTTT
TRBV4-3	TRBJ2-5	.	TRBD1	CASSHETGGAGETQYF	TGCGCCAGCAGCCACGAGACAGGGGGCGCGGGAGAGACCCAGTACTTC
TRBV28	TRBJ1-6	.	.	CASSQTLTGRDSSPLHF	TGTGCCAGCAGCCAGACCCTTACGGGGAGGGATAGTTCACCCCTCCACTTT
TRBV5-1	TRBJ2-7	.	TRBD1	CASSLDRAFSYEQYF	TGCGCCAGCAGCCTTGACAGGGCATTCTCCTACGAGCAGTACTTC
TRBV5-5	TRBJ1-1	.	TRBD1	CASSYRGRGTEAFF	TGTGCCAGCAGTTACAGGGGGCGCGGGACTGAAGCTTTCTTT
TRBV5-1	TRBJ1-2	.	.	CASSPADRGKRYGYTF	TGCGCCAGCAGCCCCGCGGACAGAGGGAAACGATATGGCTACACCTTC
TRBV12-3/TRBV12-4	TRBJ2-3	.	TRBD2	CASSQMAGDTQYF	TGTGCCAGCAGTCAAATGGCGGGGGACACGCAGTATTTT
TRBV2	TRBJ1-1	.	.	CASRTDILSTEAFF	TGTGCCAGCAGGACCGACATCCTTTCCACTGAAGCTTTCTTT
TRBV5-1	TRBJ2-1	.	TRBD2	CASRVAGSSYNEQFF	TGCGCCAGCAGGGTAGCGGGGAGCTCCTACAATGAGCAGTTCTTC
TRBV11-2	TRBJ2-7	.	.	CASRPAGANYEQYF	TGTGCCAGCAGACCCGCGGGGGCCAACTACGAGCAGTACTTC
TRBV30	TRBJ1-4	.	.	CAWQSRGLDEKLFF	TGTGCCTGGCAAAGCAGGGGTTTAGATGAAAAACTGTTTTTT
TRBV19	TRBJ1-5	.	.	CASSIGRNQPQHF	TGTGCCAGTAGTATAGGCAGAAATCAGCCCCAGCATTTT
TRBV25-1	TRBJ1-6	.	TRBD1	CASSPTLGQGPGNSPLHF	TGTGCCAGCAGTCCCACCCTCGGACAGGGACCGGGAAATTCACCCCTCCACTTT
TRBV7-3	TRBJ2-4	.	.	CASSEGDRDIQYF	TGTGCCAGCAGCGAGGGGGATAGGGACATTCAGTACTTC
TRBV7-2	TRBJ1-1	.	.	CASSSGVAVEAFF	TGTGCCAGCAGCTCGGGGGTGGCGGTTGAAGCTTTCTTT
TRBV18	TRBJ2-2	.	.	CASSPPNVGELFF	TGTGCCAGCTCACCTCCTAATGTCGGGGAGCTGTTTTTT
TRBV2	TRBJ2-3	.	TRBD1	CASKGQSTQYF	TGTGCCAGCAAGGGACAGAGTACGCAGTATTTT
TRBV5-1	TRBJ2-1	once	TRBD2	CASSLTSGVYNEQFF	TGCGCCAGCAGCCTTACTAGCGGGGTATACAATGAGCAGTTCTTC
TRBV5-1	TRBJ2-7	.	TRBD2	CASSSSGGAYEQYF	TGCGCCAGCAGCTCTAGCGGGGGGGCCTACGAGCAGTACTTC
TRBV7-2	TRBJ1-2	few	.	CASTQGGSYGYTF	TGTGCCAGCACCCAAGGAGGGTCCTATGGCTACACCTTC
TRBV16	TRBJ1-2	few	.	CASSQSGGTYGYTF	TGTGCCAGCAGCCAATCAGGCGGGACCTATGGCTACACCTTC
TRBV19	TRBJ1-4	many	TRBD1	CASSLGQGSIGKLFF	TGTGCCAGTAGCCTAGGACAGGGAAGTATTGGAAAACTGTTTTTT
TRBV7-9	TRBJ1-1	.	TRBD1	CASSLATGVTEAFF	TGTGCCAGCAGCTTAGCGACAGGGGTAACTGAAGCTTTCTTT